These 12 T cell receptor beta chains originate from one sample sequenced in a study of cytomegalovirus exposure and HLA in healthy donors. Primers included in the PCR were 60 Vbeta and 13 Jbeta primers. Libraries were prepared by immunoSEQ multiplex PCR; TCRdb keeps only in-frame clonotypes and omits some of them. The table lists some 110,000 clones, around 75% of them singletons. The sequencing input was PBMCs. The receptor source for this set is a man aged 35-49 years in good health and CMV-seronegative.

CDR3 sequence: CASSVMDNEVSGYTF. The DNA of the CDR3 is TGTGCCAGCAGTGTAATGGATAATGAGGTGTCGGGCTACACCTTC. V and J are TRBV2 and TRBJ1-2, with unresolved D. With 4 bases removed from V and 8 bases from J, the gap between germline ends came to 20 bases. CDR1 is SNHLY and CDR2 is FYNNEI in the germline V gene. The CDR3 consists of 15 residues.

CDR3 DNA sequence: TGTGCCAGCAGTTTAGGGGGCGGCCGAACCACAGATACGCAGTATTTT. The encoded protein is CASSLGGGRTTDTQYF. The rearrangement links TRBV27 to TRBJ2-3; D is perhaps TRBD1 (6 bases). The germline gives CDR1 MNHEY, CDR2 SMNVEV (reference sequence). This CDR3 contains 16 residues. The V and J ends lost 2 bases and 2 bases respectively, with 14 bases between them.

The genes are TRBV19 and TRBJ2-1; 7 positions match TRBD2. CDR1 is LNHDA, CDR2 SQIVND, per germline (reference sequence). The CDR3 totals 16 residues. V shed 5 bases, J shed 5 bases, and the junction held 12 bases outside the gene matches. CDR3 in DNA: TGTGCCAGTAGTTCCGATCCGGGACTACTGAACAATGAGCAGTTCTTC. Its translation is CASSSDPGLLNNEQFF. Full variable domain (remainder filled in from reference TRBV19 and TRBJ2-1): DGGITQSPKYLFRKEGQNVTLSCEQNLNHDAMYWYRQDPGQGLRLIYYSQIVNDFQKGDIAEGYSVSREKKESFPLTVTSAQKNPTAFYLCASSSDPGLLNNEQFFGPGTRLTVL.

The CDR3 protein is CASSDLRLGQGAADTQYF. The CDR3 bases are TGTGCCAGCAGTGATCTCCGCCTCGGACAGGGGGCGGCAGATACGCAGTATTTT. The chain carries TRBV25-1 and TRBJ2-3, with 11 bases aligning to TRBD1. Germline V gives CDR1 MGHDK, CDR2 SYGVNS. After removal of 3 bases from V and 4 bases from J, the junction contained 12 bases not matched to a gene. This CDR3 has 18 amino acids.

CDR3 sequence reads: CASSLGRSGRQETQYF. Written as DNA, the CDR3 is TGCGCCAGCAGCCTGGGGAGAAGCGGGAGGCAAGAGACCCAGTACTTC. The chain recombines TRBV5-1 with TRBJ2-5, with 9 nucleotides matching TRBD2. The CDR3 has 16 amino acids. Germline V lookup: CDR1 SGHRS, CDR2 YFSETQ. V lost 4 bases to trimming and J lost 2 bases; unmatched junction nucleotides: 9.

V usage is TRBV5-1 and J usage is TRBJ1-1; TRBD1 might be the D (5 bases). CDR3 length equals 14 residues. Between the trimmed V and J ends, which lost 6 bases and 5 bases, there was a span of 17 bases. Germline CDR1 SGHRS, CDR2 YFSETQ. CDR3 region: CASTPGRGRTEAFF. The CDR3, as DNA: TGCGCCAGCACTCCCGGGAGGGGTCGGACTGAAGCTTTCTTT.

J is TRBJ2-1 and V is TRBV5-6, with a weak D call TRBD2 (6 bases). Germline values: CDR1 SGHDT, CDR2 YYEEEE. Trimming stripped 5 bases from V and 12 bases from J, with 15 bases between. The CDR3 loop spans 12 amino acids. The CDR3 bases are TGTGCCAGCAGTTACGGGGGAGCGGCGCAGTTCTTC. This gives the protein CASSYGGAAQFF.

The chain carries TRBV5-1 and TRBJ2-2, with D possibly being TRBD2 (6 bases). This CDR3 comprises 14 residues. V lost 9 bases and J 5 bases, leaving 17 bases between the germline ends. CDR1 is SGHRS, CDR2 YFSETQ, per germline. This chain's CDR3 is CATATDYPTGELFF. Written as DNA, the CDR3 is TGCGCCACGGCTACGGACTATCCGACCGGGGAGCTGTTTTTT.

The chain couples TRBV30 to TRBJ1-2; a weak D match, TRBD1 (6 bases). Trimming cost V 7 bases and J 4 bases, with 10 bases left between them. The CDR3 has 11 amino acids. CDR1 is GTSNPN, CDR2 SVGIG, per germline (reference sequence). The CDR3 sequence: CALGGAYGYTF. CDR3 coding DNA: TGTGCCTTGGGGGGGGCCTATGGCTACACCTTC.

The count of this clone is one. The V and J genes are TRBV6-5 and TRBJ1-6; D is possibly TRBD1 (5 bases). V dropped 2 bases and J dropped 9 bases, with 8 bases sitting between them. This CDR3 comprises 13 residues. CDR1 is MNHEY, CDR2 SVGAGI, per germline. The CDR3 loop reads CASSYDRGSPLHF. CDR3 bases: TGTGCCAGCAGTTACGATAGGGGTTCACCCCTCCACTTT.

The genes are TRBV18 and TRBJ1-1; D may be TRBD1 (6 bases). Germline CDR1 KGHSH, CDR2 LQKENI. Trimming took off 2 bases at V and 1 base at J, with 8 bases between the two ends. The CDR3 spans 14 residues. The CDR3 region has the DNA TGTGCCAGCTCACCATCACAGGGGAACACTGAAGCTTTCTTT. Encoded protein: CASSPSQGNTEAFF.

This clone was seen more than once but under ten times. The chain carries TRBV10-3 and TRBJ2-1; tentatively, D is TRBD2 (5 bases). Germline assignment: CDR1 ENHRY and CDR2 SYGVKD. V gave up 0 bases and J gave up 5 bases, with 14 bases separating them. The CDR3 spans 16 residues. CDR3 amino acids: CAISESKRAVNNEQFF. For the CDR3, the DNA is TGTGCCATCAGTGAGTCGAAGAGGGCGGTAAACAATGAGCAGTTCTTC.